These 15 T cell receptor beta chains share one sample of origin, sequenced in a study of cytomegalovirus exposure and HLA in healthy donors. A multiplex PCR was run with 60 Vbeta primers and 13 Jbeta primers. The assay was immunoSEQ multiplex PCR, and TCRdb's table has in-frame clones only and misses some. The table has 150,000 or so clones, over 70% seen once; the top ten hold about 3.4%. Sequencing was done on a sample of PBMCs. The source of these receptors is a woman in her forties or fifties in good health and CMV-seropositive.

The chain has TRBV18 and TRBJ1-2; a weak D match, TRBD1 (6 bases). Per the germline V gene, CDR1 is KGHSH and CDR2 is LQKENI. V shed 4 bases and J shed 3 bases, with 12 bases lying between them. The CDR3 spans 14 residues. The CDR3: CASSQLRGDYGYTF. The CDR3 DNA sequence: TGTGCCAGCTCACAACTCAGGGGTGACTATGGCTACACCTTC.

J is TRBJ2-1 and V is TRBV19; D unclear. With 9 bases removed from V and 6 bases from J, the gap between germline ends came to 9 bases. The CDR3 has 11 residues. Germline-derived CDR1 and CDR2 are LNHDA and SQIVND (reference sequence). The CDR3 region has the DNA TGTGCCAGCTTTACGGGCAATGAGCAGTTCTTC. This sequence encodes CASFTGNEQFF.

This chain connects TRBV5-4 to TRBJ2-5; perhaps TRBD2 as D (6 bases). Germline CDR1 SGHNT, CDR2 YYREEE (reference sequence). This CDR3 contains 12 residues. The germline V and J ends were trimmed by 2 bases and 10 bases, with 12 bases remaining between them. CDR3 sequence reads: CASSFPGVGQYF. In nucleotides, the CDR3 is TGTGCCAGCAGCTTTCCGGGGGTGGGCCAGTACTTC. Supplemented by reference TRBV5-4 and TRBJ2-5, the full variable domain reads ETGVTQSPTHLIKTRGQQVTLRCSSQSGHNTVSWYQQALGQGPQFIFQYYREEENGRGNFPPRFSGLQFPNYSSELNVNALELDDSALYLCASSFPGVGQYFGPGTRLLVL.

This clone appeared once. The CDR3 region is CASSRPGRSVEAFF. CDR3 in DNA: TGCGCCAGCAGCCGACCGGGGAGATCCGTTGAAGCTTTCTTT. This chain links TRBV4-1 with TRBJ1-1; D not resolved. Trimming stripped 4 bases from V and 7 bases from J, with 16 bases between. Germline-derived CDR1 and CDR2 are MGHRA and YSYEKL. The CDR3 loop spans 14 amino acids.

This clone is medium-sized. The same CDR3 can be traced to other DNA sequences in this sample. This chain joins TRBV2 and TRBJ2-7; 8 bases map to TRBD2. This CDR3 contains 17 residues. Trimming removed 3 bases from V and 0 bases from J; junction bases left unmatched: 10. The germline gives CDR1 SNHLY, CDR2 FYNNEI. Here the CDR3 reads CASSDNKRGPNSYEQYF. The DNA for the CDR3 is TGTGCCAGCAGTGACAACAAGCGGGGGCCGAACTCCTACGAGCAGTACTTC.

This chain connects TRBV12-5 to TRBJ1-1; no clear D gene. Trimming left V 6 bases short and J 4 bases short, with 15 bases between. Germline CDR1 reads LGHNT; CDR2 reads FRNRAP. This CDR3 has 14 residues. The CDR3 DNA is TGTGCTAGTGGCTTAAACACTAGAGGCACTGAAGCTTTCTTT. Residues: CASGLNTRGTEAFF.

This chain uses TRBV7-8 with TRBJ1-5, with TRBD1 identical over 11 bases. The CDR3 is made up of 17 amino acids. The V gene end was trimmed by 1 base and the J gene end by 1 base; junction bases not matched to a gene: 3. Germline V gene data show CDR1 as SGHVS and CDR2 as FQNEAQ. CDR3: CASSLVGDRGSNQPQHF. CDR3 DNA sequence: TGTGCCAGCAGCTTAGTAGGGGACAGGGGGAGCAATCAGCCCCAGCATTTT.

This chain joins TRBV9 and TRBJ1-2, with 12 bases that match TRBD1. The CDR3 has 19 residues. The V gene's germline CDR1 is SGDLS and CDR2 YYNGEE. V was clipped by 1 base and J by 1 base; unmatched bases: 11. The CDR3 reads CASSVSDRDRGLLNYGYTF. In DNA, the CDR3 is TGTGCCAGCAGCGTATCAGACAGGGACAGGGGGCTTCTTAACTATGGCTACACCTTC.

This chain links TRBV6-4 with TRBJ1-5; D gene unclear. CDR3 length equals 15 residues. Germline loops: CDR1 MRHNA, CDR2 SNTAGT. V lost 5 bases to trimming and J lost 0 bases, with 11 bases between them. CDR3 residues: CASSSGLFSNQPQHF. In DNA, the CDR3 is TGTGCCAGCAGTTCCGGACTGTTTAGCAATCAGCCCCAGCATTTT.

The rearrangement uses TRBV4-3 and TRBJ1-1; D is uncertain. Trimming took off 1 base at V and 0 bases at J, with 9 bases between the two ends. This CDR3 contains 15 residues. Germline CDR1 LGHNA, CDR2 YSLEER. The CDR3 spells CASSQGHRMNTEAFF. The CDR3 DNA is TGCGCCAGCAGCCAAGGGCACAGAATGAACACTGAAGCTTTCTTT.

This chain connects TRBV30 to TRBJ1-5; 9 bases agree with TRBD1. The CDR3 runs 14 residues. Germline V gives CDR1 GTSNPN, CDR2 SVGIG (reference sequence). V shed 2 bases, J shed 4 bases, and the junction held 3 bases outside the gene matches. The CDR3 here is CAWSLDRGNQPQHF. CDR3 nucleotide sequence: TGTGCCTGGAGTCTGGACAGGGGTAATCAGCCCCAGCATTTT.

The J gene is TRBJ2-3, the V gene TRBV11-3, with 13 bases that match TRBD2. CDR3 length equals 16 residues. Germline loops: CDR1 SGHNT, CDR2 YENEEA. V lost 4 bases and J lost 2; bases outside the gene matches: 3. CDR3 sequence reads: CASSWGLAGITDTQYF. The CDR3, as DNA: TGTGCCAGCAGCTGGGGACTAGCGGGAATCACAGATACGCAGTATTTT.

This clone has more than one count but fewer than ten. The rearrangement links TRBV5-4 to TRBJ1-4, with D hard to call. Germline V gene sequence: CDR1 SGHNT, CDR2 YYREEE (reference sequence). Trimming took 5 bases from V and 3 from J, leaving 8 bases between them. The CDR3 consists of 13 residues. The CDR3 region is CASSREPNEKLFF. In nucleotides, the CDR3 is TGTGCCAGCAGTCGGGAGCCTAATGAAAAACTGTTTTTT.

The CDR3: CASSQGSRANSPLHF. DNA for the CDR3: TGCGCCAGCAGCCAAGGTTCCAGGGCTAATTCACCCCTCCACTTT. The rearrangement uses TRBV4-3 and TRBJ1-6, with TRBD1 as a possible D gene (5 bases). CDR1 is LGHNA and CDR2 is YSLEER in the germline V gene. The CDR3 consists of 15 residues. Deletions cut 1 base from V and 6 bases from J, with 10 bases between.

This chain uses TRBV10-3 with TRBJ1-4; 9 nucleotides line up with TRBD1. Germline V gives CDR1 ENHRY, CDR2 SYGVKD. This CDR3 has 16 amino acids. V trimming: 4 bases; J trimming: 0 bases; junction bases outside the gene matches: 3. The CDR3 DNA sequence: TGTGCCATCAGTGGAACAGGGGGCTCAACTAATGAAAAACTGTTTTTT. This codes for CAISGTGGSTNEKLFF.